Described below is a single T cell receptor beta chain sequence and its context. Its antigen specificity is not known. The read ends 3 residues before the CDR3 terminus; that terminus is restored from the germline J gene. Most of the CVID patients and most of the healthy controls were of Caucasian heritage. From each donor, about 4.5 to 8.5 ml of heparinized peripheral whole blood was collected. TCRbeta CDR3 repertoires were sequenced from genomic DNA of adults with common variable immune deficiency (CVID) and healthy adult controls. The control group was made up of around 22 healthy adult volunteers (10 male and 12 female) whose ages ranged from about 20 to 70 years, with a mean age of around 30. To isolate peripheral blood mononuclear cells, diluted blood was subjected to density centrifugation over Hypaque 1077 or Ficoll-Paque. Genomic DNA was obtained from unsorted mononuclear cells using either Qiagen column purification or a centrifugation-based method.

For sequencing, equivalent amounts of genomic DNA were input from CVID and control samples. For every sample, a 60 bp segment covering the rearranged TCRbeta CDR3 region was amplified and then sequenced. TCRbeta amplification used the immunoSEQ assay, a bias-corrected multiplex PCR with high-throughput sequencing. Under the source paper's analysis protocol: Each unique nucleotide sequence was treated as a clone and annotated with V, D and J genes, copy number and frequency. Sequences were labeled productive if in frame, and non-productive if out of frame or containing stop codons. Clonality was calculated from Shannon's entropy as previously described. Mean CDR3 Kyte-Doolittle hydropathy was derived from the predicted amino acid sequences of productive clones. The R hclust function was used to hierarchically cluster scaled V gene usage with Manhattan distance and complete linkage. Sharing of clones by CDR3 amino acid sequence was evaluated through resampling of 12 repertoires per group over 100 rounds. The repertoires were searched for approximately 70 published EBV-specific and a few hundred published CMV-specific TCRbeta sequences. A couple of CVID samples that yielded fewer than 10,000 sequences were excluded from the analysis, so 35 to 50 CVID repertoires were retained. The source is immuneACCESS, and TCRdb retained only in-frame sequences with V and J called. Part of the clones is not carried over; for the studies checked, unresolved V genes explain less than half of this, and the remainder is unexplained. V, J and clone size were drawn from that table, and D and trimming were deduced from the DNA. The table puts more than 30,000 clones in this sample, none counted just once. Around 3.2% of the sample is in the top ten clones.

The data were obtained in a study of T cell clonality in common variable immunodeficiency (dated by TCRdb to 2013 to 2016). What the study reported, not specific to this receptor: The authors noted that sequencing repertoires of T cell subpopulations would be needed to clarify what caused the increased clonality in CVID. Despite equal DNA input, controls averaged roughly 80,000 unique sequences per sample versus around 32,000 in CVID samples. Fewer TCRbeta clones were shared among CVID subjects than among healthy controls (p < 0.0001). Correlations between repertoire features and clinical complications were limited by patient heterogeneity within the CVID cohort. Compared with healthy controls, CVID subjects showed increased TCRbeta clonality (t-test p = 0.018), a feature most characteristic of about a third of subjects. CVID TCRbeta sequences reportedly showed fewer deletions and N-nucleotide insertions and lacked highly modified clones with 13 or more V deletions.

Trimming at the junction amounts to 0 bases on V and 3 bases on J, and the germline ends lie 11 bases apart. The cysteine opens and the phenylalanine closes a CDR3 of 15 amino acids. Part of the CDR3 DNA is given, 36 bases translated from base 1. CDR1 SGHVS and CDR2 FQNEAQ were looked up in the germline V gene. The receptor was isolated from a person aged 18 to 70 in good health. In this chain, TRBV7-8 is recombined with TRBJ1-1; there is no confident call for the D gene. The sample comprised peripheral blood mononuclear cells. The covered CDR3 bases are TGTGCCAGCAGCTTAGCCGTCAGGCCGGACACTGAA. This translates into CASSLAVRPDTE. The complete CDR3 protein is CASSLAVRPDTEAFF.